This TCR beta chain was recovered during a study of blood T cell repertoires in COVID-19. Study details: Sites in the United States, Italy and Spain provided acute and convalescent COVID-19 samples.

Some clones are missing from TCRdb's copy, which holds only in-frame ones; the method was immunoSEQ multiplex PCR. The sample includes around 170,000 clones, 80% to 90% of them seen just once. The germline gives CDR1 LNHDA, CDR2 SQIVND (reference sequence). The length of the CDR3 is 13 residues. The V and J ends lost 7 bases and 7 bases, in that order; junction bases with no gene match: 7. The sequenced material came from PBMCs or T cells enriched from blood (not recorded which). The chain employs TRBV19 and TRBJ2-3; 8 bases align to TRBD1. The source is a woman younger than 35 who had recovered from COVID-19. CDR3 coding DNA: TGTGCCAGTACCCAGGGGGCGGCTAATACGCAGTATTTT. Translation: CASTQGAANTQYF. The variable domain in full, completed from reference TRBV19 and TRBJ2-3, reads DGGITQSPKYLFRKEGQNVTLSCEQNLNHDAMYWYRQDPGQGLRLIYYSQIVNDFQKGDIAEGYSVSREKKESFPLTVTSAQKNPTAFYLCASTQGAANTQYFGPGTRLTVL.